This paragraph reports one T cell receptor beta chain. The antigen remains undetermined. Using its own MiXCR run on the reads, TCRdb lists one record per CDR3 protein. The sample shows around 300,000 distinct CDR3 sequences, approximately 25% of them seen only once. The sample originates from a study of T cell repertoires in cytomegalovirus infection. Background on the study: Well-studied HLA-B-restricted epitopes and recently identified HLA-C-restricted epitopes of CMV were both used in the study. Public TCR beta signatures indicated both CMV infection and matching HLA type. Study-wide findings and caveats: HLA-C-restricted CMV clonotypes gave the most frequent clonotype in two of eight donors. Frequencies of public TCR beta families were cumulated, and this identified carriers of CMV plus the relevant HLA.

V was pared by 7 bases and J by 2 bases, with 7 bases between. Germline loops: CDR1 SGHTA, CDR2 FQGNSA. This CDR3 is built from 12 residues. The origin of this receptor is a human donor in good health (CMV status not recorded). Some clones in this sample may be carry-over from other donors' samples. V gene TRBV7-2 combines with J gene TRBJ2-3, with D unresolved. This material consisted of cultured PBMCs, taken from culture after CMV antigen stimulation. The DNA for the CDR3 is TGTGCCAGCACCCTTCTCACAGATACGCAGTATTTT. It codes for CASTLLTDTQYF.